These T cell receptor beta chains were read from a single sample in a study of OX40 agonist ivuxolimab in advanced cancers. The protocol was immunoSEQ multiplex PCR, while the TCRdb copy is restricted to in-frame clones and leaves out a portion. Here the sample spans around 95,000 clones, roughly 90% being singletons. Material: CD4+ or CD8+ T cells sorted from blood, obtained in a trial of the OX40 agonist ivuxolimab. These receptors came from an adult with an advanced solid tumor such as melanoma, head and neck, liver or kidney cancer. Both conserved end residues are part of each CDR3. A D gene is named only where the DNA matches it firmly. Some rows mark clone size as missing; the rest say once, few, many or name a class of expanded clone.

CDR3 DNA	CDR3 protein	V gene	J gene	clone size	D gene
TGTGCCAGCAGGTTGTCGGGGGGGCAAGAGACCCAGTACTTC	CASRLSGGQETQYF	TRBV28	TRBJ2-5	NA	TRBD2
TGCGCCAGCAGCTTGGCCGGGGTATCTGGGGCCAACGTCCTGACTTTC	CASSLAGVSGANVLTF	TRBV5-1	TRBJ2-6	NA	NA
TGTGCCAGCAGCCAACAAGACCGAGGATTCAAACTGTTTTTT	CASSQQDRGFKLFF	TRBV7-8	TRBJ1-4	NA	NA
TGCGCCAGCAGCTTGAACTCAGGAGGTAATTCACCCCTCCACTTT	CASSLNSGGNSPLHF	TRBV5-1	TRBJ1-6	once	NA
TGTGCCAGCAGGTTAGGGACGACAAATGAAAAACTGTTTTTT	CASRLGTTNEKLFF	TRBV6-5	TRBJ1-4	few	NA
TGTGCCAGCAAACCGACCGACCACTATGGCTACACCTTC	CASKPTDHYGYTF	TRBV5-4	TRBJ1-2	NA	NA
TGTGCCAGCAGCGAACTAGCGGGAGGCACAGATACGCAGTATTTT	CASSELAGGTDTQYF	TRBV2	TRBJ2-3	NA	TRBD2
TGTGCCAGCAGCGATCGACTAGCGAGCTACAATGAGCAGTTCTTC	CASSDRLASYNEQFF	TRBV11-2	TRBJ2-1	NA	TRBD2
TGTGCCAGCAGCCCTTTAGGTACTGAAGCTTTCTTT	CASSPLGTEAFF	TRBV5-8	TRBJ1-1	NA	NA
TGTGCCAGCAGCCTGGGAGCGGGATCCTACAATGAGCAGTTCTTC	CASSLGAGSYNEQFF	TRBV14	TRBJ2-1	NA	TRBD2
TGTGCCAGTAGGGCCAAAGGGCGCGGAAGCAATCAGCCCCAGCATTTT	CASRAKGRGSNQPQHF	TRBV19	TRBJ1-5	once	NA
TGTGCCAGCGGACGCGTGGAGGGCTACACCTTC	CASGRVEGYTF	TRBV6-5	TRBJ1-2	NA	NA
TGTGCCAGCAGTGAAATGTACAGGGGCACTCAGCCCCAGCATTTT	CASSEMYRGTQPQHF	TRBV2	TRBJ1-5	NA	TRBD1
TGCGCCAGCAGTAAGGGTTGGGAGACCCAGTACTTC	CASSKGWETQYF	TRBV5-1	TRBJ2-5	NA	NA
TGTGCCAGCAGACCCGGGACAGGATATGGCTACACCTTC	CASRPGTGYGYTF	TRBV7-2	TRBJ1-2	NA	TRBD1
TGTGCCAGCAGCAAGAGGGGTGATGAGCAGTTCTTC	CASSKRGDEQFF	TRBV7-9	TRBJ2-1	NA	NA
TGCGCCAGCAGCCCCCAGAGCGGGGCCAGCTCCTACAATGAGCAGTTCTTC	CASSPQSGASSYNEQFF	TRBV5-1	TRBJ2-1	NA	TRBD2
TGTGCCAGTAGTAATCGGGGGGGTGCCACAGATACGCAGTATTTT	CASSNRGGATDTQYF	TRBV19	TRBJ2-3	NA	TRBD2
TGTGCCAGCAGCTTCGACAGGGGGGCCTACGAGCAGTACTTC	CASSFDRGAYEQYF	TRBV2	TRBJ2-7	NA	TRBD1
TGTGCCTGGAGTGGGACTAGCGGGAGTTTATACGAGCAGTACTTC	CAWSGTSGSLYEQYF	TRBV30	TRBJ2-7	NA	TRBD2
TGTGCCAGCACAATCACAGACAATCAGCCCCAGCATTTT	CASTITDNQPQHF	TRBV28	TRBJ1-5	once	NA
TGTGCCAGCAGTTCCTCCGGGACGGGGAATGAAAAACTGTTTTTT	CASSSSGTGNEKLFF	TRBV6-6	TRBJ1-4	NA	NA
TGTGCCAGCAGTCCTCCGAGGACAGGGTTCGCTGGGGAGCTGTTTTTT	CASSPPRTGFAGELFF	TRBV28	TRBJ2-2	NA	TRBD1
TGTGCCAGCAGCAAGGGACTAGCGGCCAAACCCTACAATGAGCAGTTCTTC	CASSKGLAAKPYNEQFF	TRBV9	TRBJ2-1	NA	TRBD2
TGTGCCAGCAGCTCCGGGACAGGCCCGAATCAGCCCCAGCATTTT	CASSSGTGPNQPQHF	TRBV7-2	TRBJ1-5	NA	TRBD1
TGTGCCAGCACTCGTTCCACCGGGCCAATAGGTTACGAGCAGTACTTC	CASTRSTGPIGYEQYF	TRBV5-8	TRBJ2-7	NA	NA
TGTGCCAGCAGCGTAGGGAGCCAGCAGTATTTT	CASSVGSQQYF	TRBV9	TRBJ2-3	once	NA
TGTGCCAGCAGCTTGGTCGACACCAATAACTATGGCTACACCTTC	CASSLVDTNNYGYTF	TRBV5-5	TRBJ1-2	NA	NA
TGCGCCAGCAGCCCTCTGGAGGCTAGCGGGAGCTCCTACAATGAGCAGTTCTTC	CASSPLEASGSSYNEQFF	TRBV4-1	TRBJ2-1	NA	TRBD2
TGTGCCAGCAGCTTGGAAGCGGGGAACACAGATACGCAGTATTTT	CASSLEAGNTDTQYF	TRBV5-4	TRBJ2-3	NA	TRBD2
TGCGCCAGCAGCCCAGGACGGCACACTGAAGCTTTCTTT	CASSPGRHTEAFF	TRBV5-1	TRBJ1-1	NA	NA
TGTGCCACCGGAACGCAGGAGACCCAGTACTTC	CATGTQETQYF	TRBV15	TRBJ2-5	NA	NA
TGCGCCAGCAGTGAGCTTGGGAGCCAAGAGACCCAGTACTTC	CASSELGSQETQYF	TRBV10-1	TRBJ2-5	NA	NA
TGTGCCAGCAGCCAAGATCCGGGGGTGAATACAGATACGCAGTATTTT	CASSQDPGVNTDTQYF	TRBV4-2	TRBJ2-3	few	NA
TGTGCCAGTAGCAAAACGGGACAAATGAACACTGAAGCTTTCTTT	CASSKTGQMNTEAFF	TRBV19	TRBJ1-1	NA	NA
TGTGCCAGCAGCAAGACTAGCGGGAGGCCGGGCGGCGGGGAGCTGTTTTTT	CASSKTSGRPGGGELFF	TRBV7-9	TRBJ2-2	NA	TRBD2
TGTGCCAGCAGCTTACCAGACAGCCTATATGGCTACACCTTC	CASSLPDSLYGYTF	TRBV11-2	TRBJ1-2	NA	NA
TGTGCCAGCAGCTTAGCTCTAGCCTCCTACGAGCAGTACTTC	CASSLALASYEQYF	TRBV7-6	TRBJ2-7	once	NA
TGCGCCAGCAGCCCAGCCAGGGGGCCCCACGAGCAGTACTTC	CASSPARGPHEQYF	TRBV5-1	TRBJ2-7	NA	TRBD1
TGTGCCAGCAGTTTAGGGCAGGTGGAAAAACTGTTTTTT	CASSLGQVEKLFF	TRBV28	TRBJ1-4	NA	NA
TGTGCCAGCACAGAAAAAAACATTCAGTACTTC	CASTEKNIQYF	TRBV28	TRBJ2-4	NA	NA
TGCGCCAGCAGCCCGGGGCAGGTAAACGAAAAACTGTTTTTT	CASSPGQVNEKLFF	TRBV5-1	TRBJ1-4	NA	NA
TGCGCCAGCAGCGAAAACAGGGGGACTAGCGGGAGAGCGACCTACGAGCAGTACTTC	CASSENRGTSGRATYEQYF	TRBV5-1	TRBJ2-7	NA	TRBD2
TGTGCCACCGGGGAGGACAGGGAGAGCAATGAGCAGTTCTTC	CATGEDRESNEQFF	TRBV7-6	TRBJ2-1	NA	TRBD1
TGCAGCGCCGCGACAGGGGGCTTATTCCCCGGGGCTTTCTTT	CSAATGGLFPGAFF	TRBV29-1	TRBJ1-1	NA	TRBD1
TGTGCCAGCTCACCACTCCGACAATTCGATAGCTCTGGGGCCAACGTCCTGACTTTC	CASSPLRQFDSSGANVLTF	TRBV18	TRBJ2-6	once	NA
TGCGCCAGCAGCCAGGACAGGGTGCGTGAAAAACTGTTTTTT	CASSQDRVREKLFF	TRBV5-1	TRBJ1-4	NA	TRBD1
TGCGCCAGCAGCTTGGGGACCGTCAATGAGCAGTTCTTC	CASSLGTVNEQFF	TRBV5-1	TRBJ2-1	once	NA
TGTGCCAGCAGCTTTGGGGCAGGGAGCTACGAGCAGTACTTC	CASSFGAGSYEQYF	TRBV7-3	TRBJ2-7	NA	NA
TGTGCCAGCAGTTACTCGATTGCGGGAGGGCCGGTTGAGCAGTACTTC	CASSYSIAGGPVEQYF	TRBV6-5	TRBJ2-7	NA	TRBD2
TGTGCCAGCTATGCGTCAGTCAGGGGGCTTGAAGCTTTCTTT	CASYASVRGLEAFF	TRBV6-1	TRBJ1-1	once	TRBD1
TGTGCCAGCAGTTTTTATGATACGCAGTATTTT	CASSFYDTQYF	TRBV27	TRBJ2-3	NA	NA
TGTGCCTGGAGCCTCGGCAGGGGTTCGTATCGGGCACTAATCTATGGCTACACCTTC	CAWSLGRGSYRALIYGYTF	TRBV30	TRBJ1-2	NA	NA
TGTGCCTGGAAGCAGGGGGCTGGCCAGCCCCAGCATTTT	CAWKQGAGQPQHF	TRBV30	TRBJ1-5	NA	TRBD1
TGTGCCAGTGCCGACAGGGGAAATCAGCCCCAGCATTTT	CASADRGNQPQHF	TRBV19	TRBJ1-5	NA	TRBD1
TGTGCCAGCAGCTCCCGGCGGGGGGCCATCACCGGGGAGCTGTTTTTT	CASSSRRGAITGELFF	TRBV7-2	TRBJ2-2	NA	TRBD2
TGTGCCAGCAGCGTACCGGGACAGGGGGCGTGGGTGGGTCAGCCCCAGCATTTT	CASSVPGQGAWVGQPQHF	TRBV28	TRBJ1-5	NA	TRBD1
TGTGCCAGCAACGAACGCATCCGGGGGGCAGGGTTTAGCGAGCAGTACTTC	CASNERIRGAGFSEQYF	TRBV28	TRBJ2-7	NA	NA
TGTGCCAGCAGTTACGGAGGGGGCGCAGATACGCAGTATTTT	CASSYGGGADTQYF	TRBV6-5	TRBJ2-3	NA	NA
TGTGCCAGCAGCAGCCGGACAGGCCGGGAGACCCAGTACTTC	CASSSRTGRETQYF	TRBV5-4	TRBJ2-5	NA	TRBD1